The subject of this entry is one T cell receptor beta chain. Its antigen remains unknown. The missing conserved phenylalanine or tryptophan at the end of this CDR3 makes a read error likely. No DNA is shown, since the ends of the CDR3 on it are uncertain; the CDR3 is the one TCRdb lists. This entry is derived from a study of tumor-infiltrating lymphocytes in primary liver carcinoma. General observations from the study: Tumor region pairs shared more overlap than did tumor-adjacent and tumor-blood pairs.

Both ends counted, the CDR3 spans 14 residues. Germline CDR1 is SGHAT and CDR2 is FQNNGV. Making TCR beta cDNA involved approximately 510 ng total RNA and a constant-region primer. ARM-PCR, slightly modified, supplied the TCR beta libraries through three nested multiplex PCR rounds. Use of TRBV1-TRBV30 forward primers with a C-beta reverse primer characterized the first two PCR rounds, which lasted about 11 cycles each. Using its own MiXCR run on the multiplex PCR reads, TCRdb lists one record per CDR3 protein. The sample records fewer than 250,000 distinct CDR3 sequences, around four fifths being singletons. Extraction of RNA together with DNA used 20-30 mg of unsorted bulk tissue. Chronic HBV infection, untreated so far, was present in the patients.

Specimen: tumor tissue from primary liver carcinoma. The V and J genes are TRBV11-2 and TRBJ2-2. The clonotype comes from a man aged 40-55 years with primary liver carcinoma and hepatitis B virus infection. The CDR3 region is CASSTDSDTGELYL.